The rows below give T cell receptor beta chains drawn from one sample of a study of T cell responses to AZD1222 COVID-19 vaccine. Only in-frame clones appear in the TCRdb table, and some are missing; sequencing was by immunoSEQ multiplex PCR. The sample includes 130,000 to 150,000 clones, about 81% of them seen just once. This specimen was peripheral blood, taken on day 0 of MenACWY control vaccination. The receptors come from an adult in good health. The CDR3 runs from the conserved cysteine through the conserved F or W. Fields, in order: D gene, J gene, V gene, clone size, CDR3 DNA, CDR3 protein. D genes are given only for firm matches. Only part of the rows carry a size: once, few, many, or a class if the clone is expanded.

.,TRBJ1-4,TRBV28,once,TGTGCCAGCACCGCGGCTAATGAAAAACTGTTTTTT,CASTAANEKLFF
TRBD2,TRBJ2-1,TRBV5-1,.,TGCGCCAGCAGCCGCGGACTAGCGGGGGTTCTCTACAATGAGCAGTTCTTC,CASSRGLAGVLYNEQFF
TRBD2,TRBJ2-1,TRBV10-3,once,TGTGCCATCGCACGGGGGGGCGATGAGCAGTTCTTC,CAIARGGDEQFF
.,TRBJ1-1,TRBV2,.,TGTGCCAGCAGTGTTGGGCGGTTGAACACTGAAGCTTTCTTT,CASSVGRLNTEAFF
TRBD1,TRBJ2-3,TRBV5-1,.,TGCGCCAGCCTAGGACAGGGGTCGACAGATACGCAGTATTTT,CASLGQGSTDTQYF
.,TRBJ2-2,TRBV18,.,TGTGCCACCCTGGGTTCCGGGGAGCTGTTTTTT,CATLGSGELFF
TRBD1,TRBJ2-2,TRBV7-3,.,TGTGCCAGCTCTACCGATGCGAACAGGGGACCCGGGGAGCTGTTTTTT,CASSTDANRGPGELFF
.,TRBJ2-3,TRBV27,.,TGTGCCAGCAGCGGGGGCTCTAAGTCTCCAGATACGCAGTATTTT,CASSGGSKSPDTQYF
.,TRBJ2-7,TRBV7-9,.,TGTGCCAGCAGCTTAGTAGGGACCTACGAGCAGTACTTC,CASSLVGTYEQYF
TRBD1,TRBJ1-5,TRBV28,.,TGTGCCAGCAGGAAATGGGCAGGGGGCTACTATAGCAATCAGCCCCAGCATTTT,CASRKWAGGYYSNQPQHF
TRBD1,TRBJ1-4,TRBV9,medium-sized,TGTGCCAGCAGCGCCCGGGACAGGGGGTCAAAACTGTTTTTT,CASSARDRGSKLFF
TRBD2,TRBJ2-5,TRBV5-4,.,TGTGCCAGCAGCCGGACTAGGCAAGAGACCCAGTACTTC,CASSRTRQETQYF
.,TRBJ1-2,TRBV19,.,TGTGCCAGTAGTATGATATCGGGGCAGAATGGCTACACCTTC,CASSMISGQNGYTF
.,TRBJ2-5,TRBV4-1,.,TGCGCCAGCAGCCAAGGATATAGATTTTTAAAAGAGACCCAGTACTTC,CASSQGYRFLKETQYF
.,TRBJ2-2,TRBV4-1,few,TGCGCCAGCAGCCATCAGCCCCGGGTGGAAGGCGGGGAGCTGTTTTTT,CASSHQPRVEGGELFF
.,TRBJ2-7,TRBV20-1,.,TGCAGTGCTTCCGAATCGGTCGAGCAGTACTTC,CSASESVEQYF
.,TRBJ2-2,TRBV5-4,.,TGTGCCAGCAGCATAGGTGGGGCGGGGAACGGGGAGCTGTTTTTT,CASSIGGAGNGELFF
TRBD1,TRBJ2-7,TRBV6-1,.,TGTGCCAGCAGTGAAGGTTCCGGGACAGCTTCCTACGAGCAGTACTTC,CASSEGSGTASYEQYF
.,TRBJ2-7,TRBV10-2,few,TGCGCCAGCAGTGAGAGTAGCGGTCTTTCCTACGAGCAGTACTTC,CASSESSGLSYEQYF
TRBD2,TRBJ2-1,TRBV13,.,TGTGCCAGCAGCTTTACTAGCGGGGGAGCTTATGAGCAGTTCTTC,CASSFTSGGAYEQFF
TRBD2,TRBJ2-3,TRBV6-2/TRBV6-3,.,TGTGCCAGCAGTTCTCCCGGGGGGAATCGAGATACGCAGTATTTT,CASSSPGGNRDTQYF
.,TRBJ1-4,TRBV6-1,.,TGTGCCAGCAGTGTCGAACCGGGACTATACGGGGAAAAACTGTTTTTT,CASSVEPGLYGEKLFF